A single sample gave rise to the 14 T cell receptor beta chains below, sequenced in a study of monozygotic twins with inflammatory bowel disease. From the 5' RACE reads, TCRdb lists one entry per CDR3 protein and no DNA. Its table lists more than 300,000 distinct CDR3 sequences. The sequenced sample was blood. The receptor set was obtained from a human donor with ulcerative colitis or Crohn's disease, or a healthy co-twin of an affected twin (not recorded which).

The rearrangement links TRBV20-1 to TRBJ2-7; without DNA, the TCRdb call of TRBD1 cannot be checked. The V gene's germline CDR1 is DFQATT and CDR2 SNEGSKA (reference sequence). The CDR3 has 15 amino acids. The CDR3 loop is CSARDGAGRSYEQYF.

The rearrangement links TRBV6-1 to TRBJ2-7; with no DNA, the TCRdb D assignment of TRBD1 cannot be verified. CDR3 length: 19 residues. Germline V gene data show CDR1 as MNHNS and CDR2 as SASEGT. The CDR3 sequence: CASGSKAGVRRQGPYEQYF.

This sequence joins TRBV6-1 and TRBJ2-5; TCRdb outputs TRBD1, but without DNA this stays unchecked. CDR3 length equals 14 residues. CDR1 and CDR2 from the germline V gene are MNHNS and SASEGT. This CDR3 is CASSPTGRKETQYF.

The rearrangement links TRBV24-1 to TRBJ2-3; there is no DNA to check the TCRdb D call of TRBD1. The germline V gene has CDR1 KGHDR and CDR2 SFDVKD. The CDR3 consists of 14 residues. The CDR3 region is CATKGQPSTDTQYF.

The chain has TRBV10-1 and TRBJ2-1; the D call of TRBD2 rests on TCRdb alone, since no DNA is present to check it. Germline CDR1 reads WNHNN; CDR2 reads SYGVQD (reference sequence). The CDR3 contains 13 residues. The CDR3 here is CASRTGLAGEQFF.

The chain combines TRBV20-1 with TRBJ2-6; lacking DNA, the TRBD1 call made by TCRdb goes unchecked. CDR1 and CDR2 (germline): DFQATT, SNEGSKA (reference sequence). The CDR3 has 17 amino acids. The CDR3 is CSGTSGQGASGANVLTF.

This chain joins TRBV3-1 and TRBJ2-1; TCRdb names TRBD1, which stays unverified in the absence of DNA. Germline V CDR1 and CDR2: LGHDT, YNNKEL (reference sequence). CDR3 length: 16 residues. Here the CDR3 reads CASSLGTDDSYNEQFF.

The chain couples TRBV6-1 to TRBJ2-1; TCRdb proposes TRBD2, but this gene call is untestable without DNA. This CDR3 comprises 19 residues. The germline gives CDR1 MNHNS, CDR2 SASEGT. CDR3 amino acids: CASSEQGLGPTISYNEQFF.

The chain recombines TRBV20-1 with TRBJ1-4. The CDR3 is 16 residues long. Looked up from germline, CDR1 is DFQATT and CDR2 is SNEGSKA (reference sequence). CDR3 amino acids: CSAPPGGGTTNEKLFF.

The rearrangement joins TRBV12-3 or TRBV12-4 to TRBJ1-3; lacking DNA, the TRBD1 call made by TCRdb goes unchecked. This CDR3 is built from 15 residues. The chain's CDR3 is CASSGQGVAGNTIYF.

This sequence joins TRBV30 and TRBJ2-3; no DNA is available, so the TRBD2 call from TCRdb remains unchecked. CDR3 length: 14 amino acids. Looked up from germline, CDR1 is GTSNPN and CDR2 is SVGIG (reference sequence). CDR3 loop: CAWSEIAGTDTQYF.

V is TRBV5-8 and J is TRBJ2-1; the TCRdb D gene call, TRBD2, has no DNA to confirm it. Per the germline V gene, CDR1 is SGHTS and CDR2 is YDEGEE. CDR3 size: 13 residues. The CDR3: CASKGLGYNEQFF.

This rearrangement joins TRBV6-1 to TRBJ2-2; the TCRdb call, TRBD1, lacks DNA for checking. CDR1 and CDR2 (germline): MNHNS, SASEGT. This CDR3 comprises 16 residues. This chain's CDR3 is CASRARGRISAGELFF.

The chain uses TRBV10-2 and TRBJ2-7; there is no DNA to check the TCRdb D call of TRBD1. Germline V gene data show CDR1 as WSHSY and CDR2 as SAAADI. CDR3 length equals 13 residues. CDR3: CASGGTGHYEQYF.